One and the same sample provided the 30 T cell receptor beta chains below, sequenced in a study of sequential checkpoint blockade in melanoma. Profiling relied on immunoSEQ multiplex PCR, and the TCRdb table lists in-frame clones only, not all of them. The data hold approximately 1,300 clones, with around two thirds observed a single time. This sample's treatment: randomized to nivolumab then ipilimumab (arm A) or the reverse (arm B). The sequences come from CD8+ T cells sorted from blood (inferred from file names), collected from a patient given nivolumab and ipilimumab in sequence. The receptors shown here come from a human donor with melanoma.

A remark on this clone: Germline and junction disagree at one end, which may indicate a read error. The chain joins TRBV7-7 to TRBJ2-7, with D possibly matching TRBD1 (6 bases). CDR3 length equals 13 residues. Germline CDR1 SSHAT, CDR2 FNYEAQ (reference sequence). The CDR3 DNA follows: TGTGCTAGCAGCTTAGAGGGACATTACGAGCAGTACTTC. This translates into CASSLEGHYEQYF. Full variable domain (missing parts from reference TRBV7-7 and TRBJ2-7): GAGVSQSPRYKVTKRGQDVTLRCDPISSHATLYWYQQALGQGPEFLTYFNYEAQPDKSGLPSDRFSAERPEGSISTLTIQRTEQRDSAMYRCASSLEGHYEQYFGPGTRLTVT.

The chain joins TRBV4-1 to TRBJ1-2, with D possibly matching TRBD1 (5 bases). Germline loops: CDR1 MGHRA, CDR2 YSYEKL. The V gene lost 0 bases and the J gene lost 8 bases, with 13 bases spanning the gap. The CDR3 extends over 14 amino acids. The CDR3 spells CASSQDGGWTGYTF. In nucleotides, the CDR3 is TGCGCCAGCAGCCAAGATGGGGGGTGGACAGGCTACACCTTC.

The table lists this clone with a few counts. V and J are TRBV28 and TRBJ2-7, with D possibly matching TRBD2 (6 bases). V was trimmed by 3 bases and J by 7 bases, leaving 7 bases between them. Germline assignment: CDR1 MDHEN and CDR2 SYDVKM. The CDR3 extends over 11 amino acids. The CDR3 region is CASSFAGEQYF. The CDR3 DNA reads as TGTGCCAGCAGTTTTGCGGGGGAGCAGTACTTC.

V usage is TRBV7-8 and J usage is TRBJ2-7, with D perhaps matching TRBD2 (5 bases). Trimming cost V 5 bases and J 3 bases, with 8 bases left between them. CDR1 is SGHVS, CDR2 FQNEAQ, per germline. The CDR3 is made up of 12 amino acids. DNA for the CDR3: TGTGCCAGCAGCGACGGGGTCTACGAGCAGTACTTC. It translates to CASSDGVYEQYF. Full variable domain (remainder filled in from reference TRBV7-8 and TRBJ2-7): GAGVSQSPRYKVAKRGQDVALRCDPISGHVSLFWYQQALGQGPEFLTYFQNEAQLDKSGLPSDRFFAERPEGSVSTLKIQRTQQEDSAVYLCASSDGVYEQYFGPGTRLTVT.

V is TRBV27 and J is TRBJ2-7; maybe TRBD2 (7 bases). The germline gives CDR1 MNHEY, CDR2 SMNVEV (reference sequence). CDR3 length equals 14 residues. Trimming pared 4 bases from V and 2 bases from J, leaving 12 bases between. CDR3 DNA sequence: TGTGCCAGCAGTTGGAGCGGGACACCCTACGAGCAGTACTTC. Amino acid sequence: CASSWSGTPYEQYF.

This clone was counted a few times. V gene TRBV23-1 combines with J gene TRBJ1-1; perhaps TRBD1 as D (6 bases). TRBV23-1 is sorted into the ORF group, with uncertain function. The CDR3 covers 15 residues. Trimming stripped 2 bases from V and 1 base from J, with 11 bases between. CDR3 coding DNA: TGCGCCAGCAGTCAAATGACAGGCACGAACACTGAAGCTTTCTTT. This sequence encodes CASSQMTGTNTEAFF.

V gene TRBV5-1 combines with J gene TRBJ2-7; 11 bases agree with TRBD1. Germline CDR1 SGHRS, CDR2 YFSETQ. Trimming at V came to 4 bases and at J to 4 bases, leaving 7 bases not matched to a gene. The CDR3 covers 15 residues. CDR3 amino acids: CASSLSGTGGYEQYF. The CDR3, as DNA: TGCGCCAGCAGCCTTTCCGGGACAGGGGGATACGAGCAGTACTTC.

As DNA, the CDR3 is TGTGCCAGTAGTGGTCTAGCGGGAGTCGAGCAGTACTTC. Translated, it gives CASSGLAGVEQYF. The chain couples TRBV19 to TRBJ2-7; 10 positions agree with TRBD2. Trimming removed 5 bases from V and 6 bases from J; junction bases left unmatched: 4. Germline V lookup: CDR1 LNHDA, CDR2 SQIVND (reference sequence). The CDR3 runs to 13 residues.

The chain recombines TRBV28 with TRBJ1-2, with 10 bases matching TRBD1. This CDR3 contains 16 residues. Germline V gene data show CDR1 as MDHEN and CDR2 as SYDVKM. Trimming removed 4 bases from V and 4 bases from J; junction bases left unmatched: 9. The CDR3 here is CASSSKIRTGGYGYTF. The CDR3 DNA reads TGTGCCAGCAGTTCTAAAATCCGGACAGGGGGCTATGGCTACACCTTC.

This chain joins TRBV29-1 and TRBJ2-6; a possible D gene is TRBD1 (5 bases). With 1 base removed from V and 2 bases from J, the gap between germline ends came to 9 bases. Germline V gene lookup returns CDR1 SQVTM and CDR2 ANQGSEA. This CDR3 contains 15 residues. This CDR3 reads CSVEVGAPGANVLTF. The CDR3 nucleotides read TGCAGCGTTGAAGTAGGGGCCCCTGGGGCCAACGTCCTGACTTTC.

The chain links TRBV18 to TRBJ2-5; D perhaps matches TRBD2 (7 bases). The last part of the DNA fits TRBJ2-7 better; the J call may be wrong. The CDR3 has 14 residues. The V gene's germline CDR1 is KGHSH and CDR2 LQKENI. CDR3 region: CASSPDGGRYEQYF. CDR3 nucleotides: TGTGCCAGCTCACCAGACGGGGGGCGATACGAGCAGTACTTC.

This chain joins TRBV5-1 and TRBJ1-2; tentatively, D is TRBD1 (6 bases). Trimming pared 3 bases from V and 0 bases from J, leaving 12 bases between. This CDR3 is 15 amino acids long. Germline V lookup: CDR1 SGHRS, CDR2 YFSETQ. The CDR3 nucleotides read TGCGCCAGCAGCTCCCGGGGACAAGCTAACTATGGCTACACCTTC. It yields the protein CASSSRGQANYGYTF.

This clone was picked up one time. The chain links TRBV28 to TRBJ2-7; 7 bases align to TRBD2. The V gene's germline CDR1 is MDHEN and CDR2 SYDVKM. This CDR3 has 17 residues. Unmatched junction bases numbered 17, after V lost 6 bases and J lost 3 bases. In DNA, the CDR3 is TGTGCCAGCAGCTTCGTCCCCTTGCGGGAGTGGGTCTACGAGCAGTACTTC. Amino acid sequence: CASSFVPLREWVYEQYF.

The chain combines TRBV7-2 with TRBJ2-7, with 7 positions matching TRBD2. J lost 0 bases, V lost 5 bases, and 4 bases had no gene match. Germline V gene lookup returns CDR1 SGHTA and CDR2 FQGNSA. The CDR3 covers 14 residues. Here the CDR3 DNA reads TGTGCCAGCAGCCACGGGAGGATCTCCTACGAGCAGTACTTC. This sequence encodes CASSHGRISYEQYF. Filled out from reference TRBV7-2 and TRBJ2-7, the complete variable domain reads GAGVSQSPSNKVTEKGKDVELRCDPISGHTALYWYRQSLGQGLEFLIYFQGNSAPDKSGLPSDRFSAERTGGSVSTLTIQRTQQEDSAVYLCASSHGRISYEQYFGPGTRLTVT.

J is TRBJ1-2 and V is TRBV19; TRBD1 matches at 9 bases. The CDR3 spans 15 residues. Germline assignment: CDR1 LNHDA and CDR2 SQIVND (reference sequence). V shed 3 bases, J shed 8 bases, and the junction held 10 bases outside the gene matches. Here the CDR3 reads CASSMVSGTGRGYTF. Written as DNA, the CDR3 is TGTGCCAGTAGTATGGTTTCAGGGACAGGGAGAGGCTACACCTTC.

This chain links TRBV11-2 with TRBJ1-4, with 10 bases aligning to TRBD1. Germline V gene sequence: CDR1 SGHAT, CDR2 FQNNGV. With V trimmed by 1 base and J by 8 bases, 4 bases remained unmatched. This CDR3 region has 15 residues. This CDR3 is CASSLGDRGGEKLFF. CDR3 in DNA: TGTGCCAGCAGCTTAGGGGACAGGGGAGGGGAAAAACTGTTTTTT.

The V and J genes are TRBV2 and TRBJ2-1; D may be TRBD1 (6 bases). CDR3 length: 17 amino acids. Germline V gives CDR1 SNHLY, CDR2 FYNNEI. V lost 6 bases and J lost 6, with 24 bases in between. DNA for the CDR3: TGTGCCAGCAGCCCCCCTTATTACAGGGAAAAGGGCAATGAGCAGTTCTTC. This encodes CASSPPYYREKGNEQFF.

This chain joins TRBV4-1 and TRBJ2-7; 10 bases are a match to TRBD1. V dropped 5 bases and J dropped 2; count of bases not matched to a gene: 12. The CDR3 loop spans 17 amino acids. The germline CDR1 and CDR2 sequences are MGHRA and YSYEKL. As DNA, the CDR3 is TGCGCCAGCAGCGACGGGATAGCCGGGACAGGGGCCTACGAGCAGTACTTC. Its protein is CASSDGIAGTGAYEQYF.

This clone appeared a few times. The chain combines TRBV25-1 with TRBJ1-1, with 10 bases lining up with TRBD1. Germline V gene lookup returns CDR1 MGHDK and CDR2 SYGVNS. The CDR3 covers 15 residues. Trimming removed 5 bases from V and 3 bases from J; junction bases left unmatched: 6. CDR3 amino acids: CASSTTGTGDTEAFF. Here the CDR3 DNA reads TGTGCCAGCAGTACGACCGGGACAGGGGACACTGAAGCTTTCTTT.

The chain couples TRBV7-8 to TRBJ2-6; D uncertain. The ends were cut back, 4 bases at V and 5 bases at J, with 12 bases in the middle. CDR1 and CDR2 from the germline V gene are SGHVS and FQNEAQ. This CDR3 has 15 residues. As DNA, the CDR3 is TGTGCCAGCAGCTACCCACAAAGTCGGGCCAACGTCCTGACTTTC. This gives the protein CASSYPQSRANVLTF.

DNA for the CDR3: TGCGCCAGCAGCCAAGATGGTACAGGGATCAACAATGAGCAGTTCTTC. Translated: CASSQDGTGINNEQFF. The chain combines TRBV4-3 with TRBJ2-1; D might be TRBD1 (6 bases). The CDR3 has 16 amino acids. CDR1 LGHNA and CDR2 YSLEER come from the germline V gene. With 0 bases removed from V and 5 bases from J, the gap between germline ends came to 14 bases.

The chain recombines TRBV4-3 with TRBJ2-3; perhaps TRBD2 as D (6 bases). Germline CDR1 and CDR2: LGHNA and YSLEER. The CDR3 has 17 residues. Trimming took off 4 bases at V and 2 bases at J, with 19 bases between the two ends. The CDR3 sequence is CASSRTGTGDFTDTQYF. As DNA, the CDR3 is TGCGCCAGCAGCCGTACCGGGACGGGAGATTTCACAGATACGCAGTATTTT.

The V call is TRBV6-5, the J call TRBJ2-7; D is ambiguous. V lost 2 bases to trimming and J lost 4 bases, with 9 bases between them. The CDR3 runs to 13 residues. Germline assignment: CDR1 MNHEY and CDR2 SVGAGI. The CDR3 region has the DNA TGTGCCAGCAGTTACGGGCGTCTGTACGAGCAGTACTTC. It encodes CASSYGRLYEQYF.

CDR3 protein: CASSFGQGATEAFF. The CDR3 nucleotides are TGTGCCAGCAGCTTCGGACAGGGGGCCACTGAAGCTTTCTTT. The chain couples TRBV7-6 to TRBJ1-1, with 11 bases aligning to TRBD1. Germline-derived CDR1 and CDR2 are SGHVS and FNYEAQ. V shed 3 bases, J shed 4 bases, and the junction held 1 base outside the gene matches. The CDR3 loop spans 14 amino acids.

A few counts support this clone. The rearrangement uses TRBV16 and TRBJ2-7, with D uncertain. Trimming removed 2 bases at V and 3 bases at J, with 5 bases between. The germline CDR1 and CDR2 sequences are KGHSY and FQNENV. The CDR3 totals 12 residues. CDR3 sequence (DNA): TGTGCCAGCAGCCAAGGCAGCTACGAGCAGTACTTC. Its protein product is CASSQGSYEQYF.

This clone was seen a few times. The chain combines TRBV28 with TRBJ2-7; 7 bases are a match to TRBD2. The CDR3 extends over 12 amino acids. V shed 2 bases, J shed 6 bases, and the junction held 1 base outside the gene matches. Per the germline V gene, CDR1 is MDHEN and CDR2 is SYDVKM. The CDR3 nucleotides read TGTGCCAGCAGTTTAACGGGGGGCGAGCAGTACTTC. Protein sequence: CASSLTGGEQYF.

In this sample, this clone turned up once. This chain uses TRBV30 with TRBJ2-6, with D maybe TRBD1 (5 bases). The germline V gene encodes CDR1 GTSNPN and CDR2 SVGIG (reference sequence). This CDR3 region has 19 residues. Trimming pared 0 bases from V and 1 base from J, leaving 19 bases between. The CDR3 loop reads CAWSVPDILTPSGANVLTF. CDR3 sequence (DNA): TGTGCCTGGAGTGTACCGGACATTCTAACTCCTTCTGGGGCCAACGTCCTGACTTTC. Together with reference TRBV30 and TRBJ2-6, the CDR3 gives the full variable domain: SQTIHQWPATLVQPVGSPLSLECTVEGTSNPNLYWYRQAAGRGLQLLFYSVGIGQISSEVPQNLSASRPQDRQFILSSKKLLLSDSGFYLCAWSVPDILTPSGANVLTFGAGSRLTVL.

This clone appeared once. The CDR3, as DNA: TGTGCCAGCACCCCCGGGATTAGGGATAGAGAAAAACTGTTTTTT. Its protein is CASTPGIRDREKLFF. The chain couples TRBV6-1 to TRBJ1-4; no clear D gene. Trimming stripped 7 bases from V and 8 bases from J, with 20 bases between. The length of the CDR3 is 15 residues. The germline V gene encodes CDR1 MNHNS and CDR2 SASEGT.

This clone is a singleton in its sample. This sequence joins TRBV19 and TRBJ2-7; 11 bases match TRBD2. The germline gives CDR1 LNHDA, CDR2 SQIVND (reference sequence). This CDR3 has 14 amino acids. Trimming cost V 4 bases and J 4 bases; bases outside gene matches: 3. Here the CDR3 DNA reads TGTGCCAGTAGTACTAGCGGGAGGATTTACGAGCAGTACTTC. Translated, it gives CASSTSGRIYEQYF.

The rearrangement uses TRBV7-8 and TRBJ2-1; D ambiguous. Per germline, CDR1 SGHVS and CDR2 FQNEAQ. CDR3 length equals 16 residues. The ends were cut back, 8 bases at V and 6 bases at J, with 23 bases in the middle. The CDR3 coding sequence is TGTGCCAGCCCTCTCTCCATAGCTCCCGGATCCAATGAGCAGTTCTTC. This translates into CASPLSIAPGSNEQFF.